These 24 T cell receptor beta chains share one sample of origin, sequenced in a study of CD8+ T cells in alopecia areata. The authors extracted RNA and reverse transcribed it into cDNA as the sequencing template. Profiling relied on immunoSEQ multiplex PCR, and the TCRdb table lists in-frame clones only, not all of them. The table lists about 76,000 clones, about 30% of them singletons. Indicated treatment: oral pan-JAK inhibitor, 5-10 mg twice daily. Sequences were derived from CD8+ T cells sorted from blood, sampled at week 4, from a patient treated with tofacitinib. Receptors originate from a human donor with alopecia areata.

In DNA form, the CDR3 reads TGCAGCGTTCCCTGGGTCACCGGGGAGCTGTTTTTT. Translating gives CSVPWVTGELFF. V is TRBV29-1 and J is TRBJ2-2, with D unresolved. This CDR3 spans 12 amino acids. The germline CDR1 and CDR2 sequences are SQVTM and ANQGSEA. The V end lost 5 bases, the J end lost 4 bases, and 8 bases lay between the germline ends.

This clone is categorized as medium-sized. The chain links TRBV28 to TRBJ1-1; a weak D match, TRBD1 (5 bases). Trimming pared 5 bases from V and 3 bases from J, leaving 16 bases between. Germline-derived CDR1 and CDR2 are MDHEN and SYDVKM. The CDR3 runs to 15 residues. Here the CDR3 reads CASSLPRGAHTEAFF. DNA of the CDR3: TGTGCCAGCAGTCTGCCTCGTGGGGCTCACACTGAAGCTTTCTTT. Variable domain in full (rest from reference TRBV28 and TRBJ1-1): DVKVTQSSRYLVKRTGEKVFLECVQDMDHENMFWYRQDPGLGLRLIYFSYDVKMKEKGDIPEGYSVSREKKERFSLILESASTNQTSMYLCASSLPRGAHTEAFFGQGTRLTVV.

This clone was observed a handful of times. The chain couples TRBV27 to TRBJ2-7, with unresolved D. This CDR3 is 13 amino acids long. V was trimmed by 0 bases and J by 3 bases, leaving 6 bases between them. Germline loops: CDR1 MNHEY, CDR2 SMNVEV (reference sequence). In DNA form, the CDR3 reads TGTGCCAGCAGTTTATCTCAATTCTACGAGCAGTACTTC. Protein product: CASSLSQFYEQYF.

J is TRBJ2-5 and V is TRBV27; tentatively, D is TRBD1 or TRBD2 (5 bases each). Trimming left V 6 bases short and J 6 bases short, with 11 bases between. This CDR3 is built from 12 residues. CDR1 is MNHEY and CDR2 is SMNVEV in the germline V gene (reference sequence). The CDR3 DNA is TGTGCCAGCAGGGGGGAGTCGAAGACCCAGTACTTC. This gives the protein CASRGESKTQYF.

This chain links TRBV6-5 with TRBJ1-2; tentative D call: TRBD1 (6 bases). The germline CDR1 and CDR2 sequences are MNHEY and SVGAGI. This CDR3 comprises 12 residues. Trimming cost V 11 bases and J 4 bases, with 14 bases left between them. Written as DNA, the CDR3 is TGTGCCCCACCCGGGGGCGGCTATGGCTACACCTTC. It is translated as CAPPGGGYGYTF.

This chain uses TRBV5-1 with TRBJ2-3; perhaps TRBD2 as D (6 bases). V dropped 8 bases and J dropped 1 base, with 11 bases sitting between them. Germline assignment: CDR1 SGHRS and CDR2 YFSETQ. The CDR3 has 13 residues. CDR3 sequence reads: CASKSSGTDTQYF. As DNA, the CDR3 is TGCGCCAGTAAATCTAGCGGCACAGATACGCAGTATTTT.

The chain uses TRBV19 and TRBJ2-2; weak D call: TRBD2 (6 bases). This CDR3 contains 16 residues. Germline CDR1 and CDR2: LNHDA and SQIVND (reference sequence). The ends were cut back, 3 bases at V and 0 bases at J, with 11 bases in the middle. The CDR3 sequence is CASSISGTPNTGELFF. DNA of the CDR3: TGTGCCAGTAGTATCTCCGGGACTCCGAACACCGGGGAGCTGTTTTTT.

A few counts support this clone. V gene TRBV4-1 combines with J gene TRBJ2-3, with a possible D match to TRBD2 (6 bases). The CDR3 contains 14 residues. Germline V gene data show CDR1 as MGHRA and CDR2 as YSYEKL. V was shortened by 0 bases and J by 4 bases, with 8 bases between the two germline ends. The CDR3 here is CASSQEWRADTQYF. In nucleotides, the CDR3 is TGCGCCAGCAGCCAAGAATGGAGGGCAGATACGCAGTATTTT.

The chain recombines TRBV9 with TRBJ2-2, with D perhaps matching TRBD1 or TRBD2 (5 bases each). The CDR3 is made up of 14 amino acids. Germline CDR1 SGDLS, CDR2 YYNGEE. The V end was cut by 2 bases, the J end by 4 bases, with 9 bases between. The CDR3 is CASSVSGPTGELFF. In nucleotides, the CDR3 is TGTGCCAGCAGCGTGTCGGGGCCCACCGGGGAGCTGTTTTTT. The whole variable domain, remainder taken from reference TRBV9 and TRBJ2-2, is DSGVTQTPKHLITATGQRVTLRCSPRSGDLSVYWYQQSLDQGLQFLIQYYNGEERAKGNILERFSAQQFPDLHSELNLSSLELGDSALYFCASSVSGPTGELFFGEGSRLTVL.

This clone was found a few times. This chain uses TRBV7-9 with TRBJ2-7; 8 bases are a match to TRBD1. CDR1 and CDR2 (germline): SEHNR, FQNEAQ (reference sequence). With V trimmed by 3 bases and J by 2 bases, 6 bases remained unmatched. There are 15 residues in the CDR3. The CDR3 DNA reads TGTGCCAGCAGCTTGGGGACAGGCCGTCCCTACGAGCAGTACTTC. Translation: CASSLGTGRPYEQYF.

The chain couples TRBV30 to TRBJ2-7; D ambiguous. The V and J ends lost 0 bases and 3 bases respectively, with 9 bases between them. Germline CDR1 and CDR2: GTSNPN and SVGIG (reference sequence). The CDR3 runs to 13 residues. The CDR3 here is CAWSVGQDYEQYF. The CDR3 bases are TGTGCCTGGAGTGTTGGGCAGGACTACGAGCAGTACTTC.

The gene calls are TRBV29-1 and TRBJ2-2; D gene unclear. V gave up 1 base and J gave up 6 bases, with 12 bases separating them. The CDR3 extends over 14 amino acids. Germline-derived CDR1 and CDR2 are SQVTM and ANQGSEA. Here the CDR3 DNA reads TGCAGCGTTGAAGTGGAGCTGCGGCCCGGGGAGCTGTTTTTT. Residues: CSVEVELRPGELFF.

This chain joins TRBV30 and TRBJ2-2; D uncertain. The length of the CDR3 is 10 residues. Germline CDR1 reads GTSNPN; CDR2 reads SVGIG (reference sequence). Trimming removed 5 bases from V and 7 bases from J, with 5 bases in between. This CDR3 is CAWDFGELFF. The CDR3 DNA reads TGTGCCTGGGACTTCGGGGAGCTGTTTTTT.

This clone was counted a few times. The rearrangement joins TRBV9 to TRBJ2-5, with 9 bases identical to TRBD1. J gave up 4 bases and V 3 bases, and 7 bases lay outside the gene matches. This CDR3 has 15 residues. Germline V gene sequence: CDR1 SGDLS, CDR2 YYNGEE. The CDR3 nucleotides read TGTGCCAGCAGCGAAGGGACAGGGAAAGGAGAGACCCAGTACTTC. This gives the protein CASSEGTGKGETQYF.

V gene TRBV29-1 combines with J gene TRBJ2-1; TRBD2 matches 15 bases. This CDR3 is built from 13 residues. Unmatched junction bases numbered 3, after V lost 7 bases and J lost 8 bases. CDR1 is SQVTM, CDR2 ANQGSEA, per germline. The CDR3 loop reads CSGTSGRADEQFF. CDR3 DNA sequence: TGCAGCGGGACTAGCGGGAGGGCCGATGAGCAGTTCTTC.

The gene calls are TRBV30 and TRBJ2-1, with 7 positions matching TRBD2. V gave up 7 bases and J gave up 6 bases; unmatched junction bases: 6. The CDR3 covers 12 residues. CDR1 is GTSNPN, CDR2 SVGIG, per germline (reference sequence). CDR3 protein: CAYGGRGNEQFF. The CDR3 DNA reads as TGTGCCTACGGCGGGAGAGGCAATGAGCAGTTCTTC.

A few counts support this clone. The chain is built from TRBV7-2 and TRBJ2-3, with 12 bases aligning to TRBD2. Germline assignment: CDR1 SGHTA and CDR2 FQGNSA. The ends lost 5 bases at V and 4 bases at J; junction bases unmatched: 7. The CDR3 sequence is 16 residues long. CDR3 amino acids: CASSLGLAGSADTQYF. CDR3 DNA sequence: TGTGCCAGCAGCCTTGGACTAGCGGGATCCGCAGATACGCAGTATTTT.

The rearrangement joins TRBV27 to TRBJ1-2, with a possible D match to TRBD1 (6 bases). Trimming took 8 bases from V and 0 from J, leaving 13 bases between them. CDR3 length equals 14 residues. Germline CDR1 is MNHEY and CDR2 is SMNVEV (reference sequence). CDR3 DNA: TGTGCCAGCGGGTGGGGGCCAGCTAACTATGGCTACACCTTC. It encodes CASGWGPANYGYTF.

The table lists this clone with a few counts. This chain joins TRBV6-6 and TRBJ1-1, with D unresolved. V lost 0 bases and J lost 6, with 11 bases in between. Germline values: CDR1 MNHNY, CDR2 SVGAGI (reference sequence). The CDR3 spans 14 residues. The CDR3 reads CASSYSMARAEAFF. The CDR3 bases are TGTGCCAGCAGTTACTCGATGGCGAGGGCTGAAGCTTTCTTT.

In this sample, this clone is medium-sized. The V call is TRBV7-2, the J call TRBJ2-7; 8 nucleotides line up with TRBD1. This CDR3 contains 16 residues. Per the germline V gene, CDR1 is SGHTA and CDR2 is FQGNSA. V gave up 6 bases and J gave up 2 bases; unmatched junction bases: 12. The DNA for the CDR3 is TGTGCCAGCAGACCTTCTGACAGGGGATTCCCCTACGAGCAGTACTTC. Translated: CASRPSDRGFPYEQYF.

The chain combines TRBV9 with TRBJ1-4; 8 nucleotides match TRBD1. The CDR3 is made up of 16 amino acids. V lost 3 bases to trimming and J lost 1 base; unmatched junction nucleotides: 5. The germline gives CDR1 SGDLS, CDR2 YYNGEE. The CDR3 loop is CASSGRDRQTNEKLFF. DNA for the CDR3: TGTGCCAGCAGCGGCCGGGACAGGCAAACTAATGAAAAACTGTTTTTT.

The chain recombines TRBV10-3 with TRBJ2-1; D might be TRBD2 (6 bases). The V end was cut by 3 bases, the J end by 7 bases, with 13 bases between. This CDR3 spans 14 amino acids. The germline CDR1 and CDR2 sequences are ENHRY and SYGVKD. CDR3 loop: CAISEPNGGNEQFF. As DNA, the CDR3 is TGTGCCATCAGTGAACCGAACGGGGGAAATGAGCAGTTCTTC.

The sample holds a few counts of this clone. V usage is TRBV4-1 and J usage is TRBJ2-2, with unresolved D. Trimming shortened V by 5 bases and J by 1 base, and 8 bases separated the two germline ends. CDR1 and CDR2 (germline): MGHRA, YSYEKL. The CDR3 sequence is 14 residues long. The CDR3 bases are TGCGCCAGCAGCGTCCGACTGAACACCGGGGAGCTGTTTTTT. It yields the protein CASSVRLNTGELFF.

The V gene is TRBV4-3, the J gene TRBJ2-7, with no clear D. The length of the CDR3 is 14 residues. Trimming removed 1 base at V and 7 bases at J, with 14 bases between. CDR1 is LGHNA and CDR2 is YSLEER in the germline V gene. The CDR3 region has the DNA TGCGCCAGCAGCCAAGGACGAGCCTCCGGGGAGCAGTACTTC. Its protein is CASSQGRASGEQYF.